This entry describes one T cell receptor (beta chain). The antigen is undetermined. The data were taken from a study of T cell repertoires in cytomegalovirus infection. Study-wide background: TCR beta signatures that were public indicated CMV infection and matching HLA type.

TCRdb used MiXCR to reprocess the reads, holding one entry per CDR3 protein. The data contain fewer than 350,000 distinct CDR3 sequences, 29% of them singletons. Broader study findings: The response measured ex vivo was dominated by TCR beta clonotypes (HLA-C-restricted and CMV-specific). Adding up the frequency of public TCR beta families identified people who carried CMV plus the relevant HLA.

Germline V CDR1 and CDR2: SEHNR, FQNEAQ (reference sequence). V was clipped by 4 bases and J by 4 bases, with 24 bases between them. The CDR3 has 18 amino acids. This clonotype was obtained from a human donor in good health (CMV status not recorded). Some clones in this sample may be carry-over from other donors' samples. V is TRBV7-9 and J is TRBJ2-3; D possibly corresponds to TRBD2 (6 bases). The sample here was cultured PBMCs, taken from culture after CMV antigen stimulation. The CDR3 DNA is TGTGCCAGCAGCTCCCTCGGCGGGGTTAGGATTCAGGCAGATACGCAGTATTTT. The encoded protein is CASSSLGGVRIQADTQYF.